This TCR beta chain comes out of a study of T cell responses to AZD1222 COVID-19 vaccine. General observations from the study: Reportedly, nearly half of unique spike TCRs recognized epitopes outside B.1.351/B.1.1.7 mutations. White British ancestry dominated among donors, who included more females, and clonal diversity was possibly underestimated.

Generated by immunoSEQ multiplex PCR, the TCRdb table keeps only in-frame clones and is missing some. The table shows 140,000 to 150,000 clones, with approximately 90% occurring only once. Concerning this clone itself: Its antigen is as yet unknown.

The sample consisted of peripheral blood, taken on day 0 of MenACWY control vaccination. This receptor was identified in an adult in good health.

CDR3 in DNA: TGCGCCAGCAGCCAGGCTAGCGAGCTAGCCAAAAACATTCAGTACTTC. It is translated as CASSQASELAKNIQYF. The V and J genes are TRBV4-1 and TRBJ2-4, with D perhaps TRBD2 (6 bases). The germline V gene has CDR1 MGHRA and CDR2 YSYEKL. The CDR3 is 16 amino acids. V was clipped by 3 bases and J by 0 bases, with 12 bases between them.